Listed below are T cell receptor beta chains from one sample, sequenced in a study of read filtering for tumor transcriptome and immune sequencing. TCRdb reanalysed the reads using MiXCR and keeps one entry per CDR3 protein. The sample records about 62,000 distinct CDR3 sequences, about 19% being singletons. Sequences were obtained from a population of CD138-negative cells sorted from bone marrow. The receptors were gathered from a donor at least 40 years old with multiple myeloma. The CDR3 runs from the conserved cysteine through the conserved F or W. Each record gives: D gene, clone size, V gene, J gene, CDR3 DNA, CDR3 protein. A D gene is named only where the DNA matches it firmly. The size of a clone is reported for some rows only, either as once, few or many, or as a class for expanded clones.

>TRBD1|few|TRBV7-8|TRBJ2-1
TGTGCCAGCGGAACAGGGGGCAATGAGCAGTTCTTC
CASGTGGNEQFF
>TRBD2|-|TRBV7-2|TRBJ2-1
TGTGCCAGCAGAACTCCGGGACTAGCGGGGGATGAGCAGTTCTTC
CASRTPGLAGDEQFF
>TRBD1|-|TRBV5-1|TRBJ1-2
TGCGCCAGCAGCCCTATCCAGGGGGGCTATGGCTACACCTTC
CASSPIQGGYGYTF
>TRBD1|many|TRBV28|TRBJ2-7
TGTGCCAGCAGGAGGGAGACAGGGTCCCCCGCCGAGCAGTACTTC
CASRRETGSPAEQYF
>TRBD2|few|TRBV7-8|TRBJ2-2
TGTGCCAGCAGCAGACGACTAGCGGGGGGCCCCGGGGAGCTGTTTTTT
CASSRRLAGGPGELFF
>TRBD2|many|TRBV7-8|TRBJ2-3
TGTGCCAGCAGCTTAGCGGTGACTAGCGGGGGTACAGATACGCAGTATTTT
CASSLAVTSGGTDTQYF
>-|many|TRBV5-1|TRBJ2-5
TGCGCCAGCAGCTTATCAGGGAGGTACCAAGAGACCCAGTACTTC
CASSLSGRYQETQYF
>-|-|TRBV21-1|TRBJ2-5
TGTGCCAGCAGAACTCGGGACCAAGAGACCCAGTACTTC
CASRTRDQETQYF
>TRBD1|many|TRBV28|TRBJ2-5
TGTGCCAGCAGTTTACCTTTGACAGGGGTAAGGGAGACCCAGTACTTC
CASSLPLTGVRETQYF
>-|-|TRBV29-1|TRBJ1-3
TGCAGCGTCGCAACCATCCCCTCTGGAAACGCCATATATTTT
CSVATIPSGNAIYF
>-|-|TRBV28|TRBJ2-1
TGTGCCAGCGGAGTGAATCCTCAAGCGAGCAATGAGCAGTTCTTC
CASGVNPQASNEQFF
>TRBD2|many|TRBV10-3|TRBJ2-3
TGTGCCATCAGTGTCGGAGCGGGAACTAGCACAGATACGCAGTATTTT
CAISVGAGTSTDTQYF
>-|many|TRBV20-1|TRBJ1-5
TGCAGTGCTACTGGGCTGCGGAATAGCAATCAGCCCCAGCATTTT
CSATGLRNSNQPQHF
>-|many|TRBV29-1|TRBJ1-1
TGCAGCGCACCCGGCGAAACGAACACTGAAGCTTTCTTT
CSAPGETNTEAFF
>-|many|TRBV28|TRBJ1-1
TGTGCCAGCAGTTGGGAGGGATCGAACACTGAAGCTTTCTTT
CASSWEGSNTEAFF
>TRBD1|many|TRBV5-4|TRBJ2-2
TGTGCCAGCAGCCCAGGGACAGTCGGCACCGGGGAGCTGTTTTTT
CASSPGTVGTGELFF
>-|many|TRBV12-3/TRBV12-4|TRBJ2-2
TGTGCCAGCAGTATACTCAGCGGGGAGCTGTTTTTT
CASSILSGELFF
>-|many|TRBV3-1|TRBJ2-5
TGTGCCAGCAGCCCTTCCCCCGGAGAGACCCAGTACTTC
CASSPSPGETQYF
>TRBD2|many|TRBV12-3/TRBV12-4|TRBJ2-7
TGTGCCAGCAGAATTAGCGGGGGAAGGTCCCACGAGCAGTACTTC
CASRISGGRSHEQYF
>-|many|TRBV11-3|TRBJ1-1
TGTGCCAGCAGCTTACGACAAAACACTGAAGCTTTCTTT
CASSLRQNTEAFF
>TRBD1|many|TRBV11-2|TRBJ2-7
TGTGCCAGCAGCCCCAGAGGGGACAGGGAGTACGAGCAGTACTTC
CASSPRGDREYEQYF
>-|-|TRBV19|TRBJ2-1
TGTGCCAGTACCCCACTTATGGGCTCCTACAATGAGCAGTTCTTC
CASTPLMGSYNEQFF
>TRBD2|many|TRBV5-6|TRBJ2-5
TGTGCCAGCAGCTTAGAACTAGCGCAAGAGACCCAGTACTTC
CASSLELAQETQYF
>-|many|TRBV5-1|TRBJ2-1
TGCGCCAGCAGCTTGGTGGGGGGTACGTTCTACAATGAGCAGTTCTTC
CASSLVGGTFYNEQFF
>-|-|TRBV19|TRBJ1-5
TGTGCCAGTAGTCGGACGGCCCGCAATCAGCCCCAGCATTTT
CASSRTARNQPQHF
>-|many|TRBV6-5|TRBJ2-7
TGTGCCAGCAGTTACCTCGACAGGTCCTACGAGCAGTACTTC
CASSYLDRSYEQYF
>TRBD1|many|TRBV29-1|TRBJ2-5
TGCAGCGCAAGGGACAGGGAACAGACCCAGTACTTC
CSARDREQTQYF
>-|-|TRBV28|TRBJ2-7
TGTGCCAGCAGTTTCCCCCAGGGGAGCTACGAGCAGCACTTC
CASSFPQGSYEQHF
>-|many|TRBV5-1|TRBJ2-3
TGCGCCAGCAGCCGACCGGACAGCGCGGGGACAGATACGCAGTATTTT
CASSRPDSAGTDTQYF